Presented here are 15 T cell receptor beta chains from one specimen sequenced in a study of tissue T cells after allogeneic stem cell transplantation. The repertoire was sequenced with immunoSEQ multiplex PCR; TCRdb's copy has only in-frame clones and lacks some. The sample records about 6,800 clones, approximately 56% being singletons. The sequencing used duodenum tissue, collected at autopsy. These receptors all come from a female donor at least 60 years old with lung cancer.

This clone has more than one count but fewer than ten. The CDR3 DNA follows: TGTGCCAGCAGCGTACAGGGTGCTGGGGCCAACGTCCTGACTTTC. This encodes CASSVQGAGANVLTF. The chain recombines TRBV7-3 with TRBJ2-6; the D gene is possibly TRBD1 (6 bases). Germline-derived CDR1 and CDR2 are SGHTA and FQGTGA. V shed 5 bases and J shed 2 bases, with 10 bases lying between them. The CDR3 contains 15 residues.

This chain uses TRBV5-6 with TRBJ1-2, with D possibly TRBD1 on 5 matching bases. Germline CDR1 reads SGHDT; CDR2 reads YYEEEE. The CDR3 has 15 residues. Trimming cost V 4 bases and J 4 bases, with 17 bases left between them. In nucleotides, the CDR3 is TGTGCCAGCAGCAGAATTATTGACAGTCTCTATGGCTACACCTTC. The encoded protein is CASSRIIDSLYGYTF.

The chain uses TRBV2 and TRBJ1-3; 10 bases map to TRBD1. Germline-derived CDR1 and CDR2 are SNHLY and FYNNEI. V shed 4 bases, J shed 1 base, and the junction held 7 bases outside the gene matches. The CDR3 is made up of 17 amino acids. CDR3: CASSAGTGVLSGNTIYF. DNA of the CDR3: TGTGCCAGCAGTGCCGGGACAGGGGTGCTGTCTGGAAACACCATATATTTT.

The chain is built from TRBV6-5 and TRBJ2-2; D is uncertain. Germline V lookup: CDR1 MNHEY, CDR2 SVGAGI. Trimming pared 5 bases from V and 7 bases from J, leaving 11 bases between. The CDR3 runs 13 residues. The CDR3 sequence is CASSLPQNGELFF. CDR3 in DNA: TGTGCCAGCAGTCTTCCCCAGAACGGGGAGCTGTTTTTT.

This clone occurred a few times. V and J are TRBV7-3 and TRBJ1-2; a weak D match, TRBD1 (6 bases). Germline V gene lookup returns CDR1 SGHTA and CDR2 FQGTGA. Deletions cut 5 bases from V and 5 bases from J, with 18 bases between. The CDR3 runs 15 residues. CDR3 DNA sequence: TGTGCCAGCAGCGAGGGGGGTGGCAGAATGTATGGCTACACCTTC. It specifies CASSEGGGRMYGYTF.

This chain connects TRBV7-2 to TRBJ1-3; D unclear. Trimming took off 1 base at V and 8 bases at J, with 12 bases between the two ends. Germline CDR1 is SGHTA and CDR2 is FQGNSA. This CDR3 comprises 14 residues. CDR3 in amino acids: CASSLEPGGHTIYF. As DNA, the CDR3 is TGTGCCAGCAGCTTAGAGCCGGGTGGGCACACCATATATTTT. Full variable domain (rest looked up from reference TRBV7-2 and TRBJ1-3): GAGVSQSPSNKVTEKGKDVELRCDPISGHTALYWYRQSLGQGLEFLIYFQGNSAPDKSGLPSDRFSAERTGGSVSTLTIQRTQQEDSAVYLCASSLEPGGHTIYFGEGSWLTVV.

This chain uses TRBV19 with TRBJ1-5, with TRBD1 matching 7 bases. This CDR3 has 15 amino acids. Trimming cost V 5 bases and J 1 base; bases outside gene matches: 5. Germline CDR1 and CDR2: LNHDA and SQIVND (reference sequence). CDR3 region: CASSASGGSNQPQHF. Written as DNA, the CDR3 is TGTGCCAGTAGTGCATCAGGGGGGAGCAATCAGCCCCAGCATTTT.

The chain recombines TRBV5-1 with TRBJ1-3, with D hard to call. The germline V gene has CDR1 SGHRS and CDR2 YFSETQ. The V end was cut by 2 bases, the J end by 2 bases, with 11 bases between. This CDR3 is built from 15 residues. The CDR3 DNA follows: TGCGCCAGCAGCTTAAACCCTGGAACTGGAAACACCATATATTTT. It yields the protein CASSLNPGTGNTIYF. Filled out from reference TRBV5-1 and TRBJ1-3, the complete variable domain reads KAGVTQTPRYLIKTRGQQVTLSCSPISGHRSVSWYQQTPGQGLQFLFEYFSETQRNKGNFPGRFSGRQFSNSRSEMNVSTLELGDSALYLCASSLNPGTGNTIYFGEGSWLTVV.

The rearrangement joins TRBV6-5 to TRBJ2-2, with TRBD2 matching 11 bases. V lost 8 bases to trimming and J lost 7 bases; unmatched junction nucleotides: 9. This CDR3 is 15 amino acids long. Germline V lookup: CDR1 MNHEY, CDR2 SVGAGI. CDR3 DNA sequence: TGTGCCAGCTTTAGTAGCGGGGGGGCGAGCGGGGAGCTGTTTTTT. Protein sequence: CASFSSGGASGELFF.

The gene calls are TRBV7-8 and TRBJ2-5, with a weak D call TRBD2 (6 bases). V lost 4 bases and J lost 4, with 10 bases in between. Germline CDR1 reads SGHVS; CDR2 reads FQNEAQ. There are 13 residues in the CDR3. The CDR3 region is CASSSGGPETQYF. The CDR3, as DNA: TGTGCCAGCAGCTCTGGAGGGCCAGAGACCCAGTACTTC.

This rearrangement joins TRBV2 to TRBJ2-7; the match to TRBD2 covers 7 bases. The V gene end was trimmed by 5 bases and the J gene end by 1 base; junction bases not matched to a gene: 5. CDR1 is SNHLY and CDR2 is FYNNEI in the germline V gene. The CDR3 sequence is 14 residues long. The CDR3 sequence: CASSLPGGSYEQYF. The CDR3 DNA follows: TGTGCCAGCAGTCTTCCCGGGGGGTCCTACGAGCAGTACTTC.

In its sample, this clone ranks as medium-sized (0.01 to 0.1%). V is TRBV10-3 and J is TRBJ2-1, with D tentatively TRBD1 or TRBD2 (5 bases each). The CDR3 has 13 amino acids. The V gene's germline CDR1 is ENHRY and CDR2 SYGVKD. V lost 5 bases, J lost 2 bases, and 7 bases lay in between. CDR3 sequence: CAISWDAYNEQFF. The CDR3 nucleotides are TGTGCCATCAGTTGGGACGCCTACAATGAGCAGTTCTTC.

This clone has more than one count but fewer than ten. The chain carries TRBV5-1 and TRBJ1-2, with D hard to call. This CDR3 spans 13 amino acids. The germline V gene has CDR1 SGHRS and CDR2 YFSETQ. V lost 4 bases, J lost 5 bases, and 12 bases lay in between. The CDR3 DNA reads as TGCGCCAGCAGCGTGGACCAAAGGTATGGCTACACCTTC. Protein: CASSVDQRYGYTF.

The chain uses TRBV18 and TRBJ2-3; D ambiguous. CDR3 length: 14 residues. V was shortened by 5 bases and J by 3 bases, with 12 bases between the two germline ends. Germline V lookup: CDR1 KGHSH, CDR2 LQKENI. The CDR3 spells CASSSQVETDTQYF. The CDR3 DNA sequence: TGTGCCAGCTCATCCCAGGTTGAGACAGATACGCAGTATTTT. The whole variable domain, filled in from reference TRBV18 and TRBJ2-3, reads NAGVMQNPRHLVRRRGQEARLRCSPMKGHSHVYWYRQLPEEGLKFMVYLQKENIIDESGMPKERFSAEFPKEGPSILRIQQVVRGDSAAYFCASSSQVETDTQYFGPGTRLTVL.

The genes are TRBV5-4 and TRBJ1-2; D gene uncertain. Trimming removed 2 bases at V and 4 bases at J, with 15 bases between. The CDR3 loop spans 15 amino acids. The germline CDR1 and CDR2 sequences are SGHNT and YYREEE (reference sequence). CDR3 coding DNA: TGTGCCAGCAGCTTTGGGGAGCGAAAGGCCTATGGCTACACCTTC. Protein sequence: CASSFGERKAYGYTF.